The 5 T cell receptor beta chains below were found in one sample sequenced in a study of siplizumab effects on memory and regulatory T cells. Measured with immunoSEQ multiplex PCR; TCRdb has only the in-frame clones, and not every one. Among over 85,000 clones listed, around 94% were seen once. Specimen: non-Treg CD4+ T cells sorted from blood. The receptors come from a human donor in good health.

This clone showed up just a few times. The rearrangement joins TRBV9 to TRBJ2-7, with D possibly being TRBD2 (5 bases). The CDR3 has 15 residues. Trimming left V 4 bases short and J 0 bases short, with 14 bases between. Germline CDR1 SGDLS, CDR2 YYNGEE. The CDR3 is CASSPRTGNSYEQYF. The CDR3 nucleotides are TGTGCCAGCAGCCCCAGGACGGGGAACTCCTACGAGCAGTACTTC.

A single count supports this clone. The chain links TRBV2 to TRBJ2-3; D possibly corresponds to TRBD2 (5 bases). Trimming cost V 3 bases and J 4 bases, with 8 bases left between them. Germline CDR1 and CDR2: SNHLY and FYNNEI. This CDR3 region has 13 residues. CDR3 nucleotide sequence: TGTGCCAGCAGTGACCAACTAGCAGATACGCAGTATTTT. Its protein is CASSDQLADTQYF. Based on the CDR3 plus reference TRBV2 and TRBJ2-3, the full variable domain is EPEVTQTPSHQVTQMGQEVILRCVPISNHLYFYWYRQILGQKVEFLVSFYNNEISEKSEIFDDQFSVERPDGSNFTLKIRSTKLEDSAMYFCASSDQLADTQYFGPGTRLTVL.

This chain joins TRBV29-1 and TRBJ1-5; unclear D gene. Germline CDR1 SQVTM, CDR2 ANQGSEA. The CDR3 totals 13 residues. V gave up 3 bases and J gave up 0 bases, with 6 bases separating them. CDR3 coding DNA: TGCAGCGTTGAGGAAAATAGCAATCAGCCCCAGCATTTT. Translated: CSVEENSNQPQHF.

The chain uses TRBV2 and TRBJ1-2, with D uncertain. V lost 0 bases and J lost 2, with 7 bases in between. CDR1 SNHLY and CDR2 FYNNEI come from the germline V gene. The CDR3 totals 14 residues. CDR3 protein: CASSEAEGNYGYTF. DNA for the CDR3: TGTGCCAGCAGTGAAGCGGAAGGGAACTATGGCTACACCTTC. Complete variable domain (other parts from reference TRBV2 and TRBJ1-2): EPEVTQTPSHQVTQMGQEVILRCVPISNHLYFYWYRQILGQKVEFLVSFYNNEISEKSEIFDDQFSVERPDGSNFTLKIRSTKLEDSAMYFCASSEAEGNYGYTFGSGTRLTVV.

This chain connects TRBV7-9 to TRBJ2-6; D uncertain. The V end was cut by 7 bases, the J end by 9 bases, with 10 bases between. The germline gives CDR1 SEHNR, CDR2 FQNEAQ (reference sequence). The CDR3 has 12 residues. The CDR3 sequence: CASTQAHNVLTF. CDR3 DNA: TGTGCCAGCACCCAGGCACACAACGTCCTGACTTTC. The full variable domain, completed using reference TRBV7-9 and TRBJ2-6, is DTGVSQNPRHKITKRGQNVTFRCDPISEHNRLYWYRQTLGQGPEFLTYFQNEAQLEKSRLLSDRFSAERPKGSFSTLEIQRTEQGDSAMYLCASTQAHNVLTFGAGSRLTVL.